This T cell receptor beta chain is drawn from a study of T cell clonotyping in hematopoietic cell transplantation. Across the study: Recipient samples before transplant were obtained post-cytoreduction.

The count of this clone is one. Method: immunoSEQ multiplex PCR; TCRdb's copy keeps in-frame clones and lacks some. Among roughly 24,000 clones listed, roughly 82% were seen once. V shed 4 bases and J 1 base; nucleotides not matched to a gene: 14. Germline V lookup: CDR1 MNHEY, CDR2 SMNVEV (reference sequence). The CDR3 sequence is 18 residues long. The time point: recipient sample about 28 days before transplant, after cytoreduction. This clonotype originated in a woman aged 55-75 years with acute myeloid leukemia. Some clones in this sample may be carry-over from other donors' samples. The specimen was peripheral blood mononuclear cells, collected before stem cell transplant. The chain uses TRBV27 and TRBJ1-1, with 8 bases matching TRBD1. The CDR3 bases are TGTGCCAGCAGTTCGGTCTCATTCCGGGACAGGAAGAACACTGAAGCTTTCTTT. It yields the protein CASSSVSFRDRKNTEAFF.